This TCR beta chain derives from a study of response to subunit inactivated influenza vaccine. The V end was cut by 5 bases, the J end by 5 bases, with 19 bases between. The length of the CDR3 is 16 residues. Germline values: CDR1 SGHTA, CDR2 FQGNSA. Whole-study findings and limits: The authors suggested that few new T cells are recruited per seasonal influenza vaccination.

TCRdb redid the calling of the RT-PCR reads with MiXCR, one entry per CDR3 protein. Counted here are hundreds of thousands of distinct CDR3 sequences, 15% to 18% occurring once; the ten biggest clones make up roughly 12%. This clonotype came up once. Its antigen remains unknown. The receptor was isolated from a man aged 45 to 65 who received an inactivated influenza vaccine. The rearrangement uses TRBV7-2 and TRBJ1-3; the D gene is possibly TRBD1 (5 bases). Sequencing used PBMCs from blood, obtained 12 days after vaccination. The CDR3 protein is CASSPMVGGTRNTIYF. The DNA for the CDR3 is TGTGCCAGCAGCCCGATGGTTGGGGGGACTAGAAACACCATATATTTT.